This T cell receptor (beta chain) emerged from a study of blood T cell repertoires in COVID-19. Across the study: Italy, Spain and the United States were the sources of the convalescent and acute COVID-19 samples. In each case, the material was cDNA or gDNA derived from T cells, B-cell-depleted T cells, or PBMCs.

Original methodology: Estimation of nucleated cell counts was performed using reference gene primer amplification. Sequencing used immunoSEQ multiplex PCR; TCRdb keeps in-frame clones, though not all of them. V and J calls plus clone size are reproduced from that table; the DNA served to infer D and trimming. The repertoire holds around 56,000 clones, with 80% to 95% as singletons. The CDR3 covers 12 residues. The trim removed 9 bases at V and 8 bases at J, leaving 9 bases unmatched. CDR1 SNHLY and CDR2 FYNNEI come from the germline V gene. This chain joins TRBV2 and TRBJ1-2; TRBD1 agrees at 7 bases. The sample consisted of peripheral blood. The receptor was derived from an elderly man with acute or convalescent COVID-19. The CDR3 nucleotides read TGTGCCAGTTCCCGGGACAGTGGGGGCTACACCTTC. Protein product: CASSRDSGGYTF.